Below are 23 T cell receptor beta chains sequenced from a single sample in a study of early stage breast cancer tumors. Method: immunoSEQ multiplex PCR; TCRdb's copy keeps in-frame clones and lacks some. The sample yields 35,000 to 45,000 clones, over 65% seen once. Sequencing input: blood. These receptors were taken from a person between 55 and 69 years old with breast cancer.

The chain has TRBV11-2 and TRBJ2-4; 7 nucleotides line up with TRBD2. The CDR3 totals 17 residues. From germline, CDR1 is SGHAT and CDR2 FQNNGV. Trimming cost V 1 base and J 4 bases; bases outside gene matches: 10. The chain's CDR3 is CASSLGGWAGVKNIQYF. Written as DNA, the CDR3 is TGTGCCAGCAGCTTAGGCGGCTGGGCGGGGGTTAAAAACATTCAGTACTTC.

The chain uses TRBV28 and TRBJ2-7; D gene unclear. Trimming shortened V by 4 bases and J by 5 bases, and 21 bases separated the two germline ends. Germline V CDR1 and CDR2: MDHEN, SYDVKM. CDR3 length equals 16 residues. The CDR3 nucleotides read TGTGCCAGCAGTTCTATCCCGGGCCTCCTCCCGGACGAGCAGTACTTC. This codes for CASSSIPGLLPDEQYF.

The chain recombines TRBV30 with TRBJ1-4; 8 nucleotides agree with TRBD1. The CDR3 consists of 13 residues. Per germline, CDR1 GTSNPN and CDR2 SVGIG (reference sequence). V was pared by 5 bases and J by 5 bases, with 4 bases of the junction left unmatched. The CDR3 nucleotides are TGTGCCTGGGCAGGGGGCTGGAATGAAAAACTGTTTTTT. Its translation is CAWAGGWNEKLFF.

The chain joins TRBV30 to TRBJ1-2; unclear D gene. V gave up 4 bases and J gave up 8 bases, with 17 bases separating them. There are 13 residues in the CDR3. The germline V gene encodes CDR1 GTSNPN and CDR2 SVGIG (reference sequence). CDR3 coding DNA: TGTGCCTGGAAGTCCGGGCCCGCGTCGGGCTACACCTTC. Protein: CAWKSGPASGYTF.

The count of this clone is one. The chain uses TRBV4-1 and TRBJ2-1; possibly TRBD2 for D (6 bases). V was trimmed by 4 bases and J by 9 bases, leaving 10 bases between them. In germline, CDR1 is MGHRA, CDR2 YSYEKL. This CDR3 contains 12 residues. CDR3 sequence: CASSPRGGEQFF. In DNA, the CDR3 is TGCGCCAGCAGCCCCCGGGGAGGTGAGCAGTTCTTC.

The rearrangement links TRBV6-5 to TRBJ1-1, with D hard to call. The CDR3 consists of 12 residues. V shed 7 bases and J shed 3 bases, with 9 bases lying between them. Germline V gene lookup returns CDR1 MNHEY and CDR2 SVGAGI. CDR3 loop: CASKGTYTEAFF. Written as DNA, the CDR3 is TGTGCCAGCAAAGGCACCTACACTGAAGCTTTCTTT.

The chain has TRBV5-4 and TRBJ2-1; D not certain. Trimming took 0 bases from V and 3 from J, leaving 7 bases between them. Germline V gene data show CDR1 as SGHNT and CDR2 as YYREEE (reference sequence). This CDR3 spans 14 amino acids. CDR3 bases: TGTGCCAGCAGCTTGGGGCAAGGCTACAATGAGCAGTTCTTC. Its translation is CASSLGQGYNEQFF.

The chain recombines TRBV5-5 with TRBJ2-2, with 7 bases aligning to TRBD2. The CDR3 spans 14 residues. Germline CDR1 and CDR2: SGHKS and YYEKEE (reference sequence). The trim removed 2 bases at V and 9 bases at J, leaving 7 bases unmatched. The CDR3 DNA reads TGTGCCAGCAGCTTTGATAGCGGGTCGAGGGAGCTGTTTTTT. Translated, it gives CASSFDSGSRELFF. The whole variable domain, filled in from reference TRBV5-5 and TRBJ2-2, reads DAGVTQSPTHLIKTRGQQVTLRCSPISGHKSVSWYQQVLGQGPQFIFQYYEKEERGRGNFPDRFSARQFPNYSSELNVNALLLGDSALYLCASSFDSGSRELFFGEGSRLTVL.

CDR3 sequence: CASSSGQENTEAFF. As DNA, the CDR3 is TGTGCCAGCAGCTCGGGACAGGAGAACACTGAAGCTTTCTTT. The J gene is TRBJ1-1, the V gene TRBV7-9, with 8 bases fitting TRBD1. Germline V gene data show CDR1 as SEHNR and CDR2 as FQNEAQ (reference sequence). The ends lost 4 bases at V and 1 base at J; junction bases unmatched: 2. The CDR3 runs to 14 residues.

The rearrangement uses TRBV6-1 and TRBJ2-1; D is undetermined. Germline V gene sequence: CDR1 MNHNS, CDR2 SASEGT. Trimming stripped 4 bases from V and 9 bases from J, with 10 bases between. The CDR3 extends over 12 amino acids. The CDR3 bases are TGTGCCAGCAGTGTTCTGTTCGGTGAGCAGTTCTTC. Encoded protein: CASSVLFGEQFF.

This sequence joins TRBV25-1 and TRBJ1-1; D is uncertain. The CDR3 extends over 17 amino acids. V dropped 1 base and J dropped 2 bases, with 17 bases sitting between them. Looked up from germline, CDR1 is MGHDK and CDR2 is SYGVNS. CDR3 amino acids: CASSEWYGRLSNTEAFF. For the CDR3, the DNA is TGTGCCAGCAGTGAATGGTACGGGAGGCTCAGTAACACTGAAGCTTTCTTT.

This clone was detected a few times. CDR3: CASSPGQGAFDFGANVLTF. CDR3 nucleotides: TGCGCCAGCAGCCCGGGACAGGGGGCATTCGACTTTGGGGCCAACGTCCTGACTTTC. V usage is TRBV4-1 and J usage is TRBJ2-6; 12 bases match TRBD1. Looked up from germline, CDR1 is MGHRA and CDR2 is YSYEKL. The junction had 10 bases not matched to a gene; V was cut back by 4 bases and J by 3 bases. This CDR3 is 19 amino acids long.

V gene TRBV5-4 combines with J gene TRBJ1-2; weak D call: TRBD1 (6 bases). The germline V gene encodes CDR1 SGHNT and CDR2 YYREEE (reference sequence). This CDR3 contains 13 residues. Trimming pared 2 bases from V and 8 bases from J, leaving 13 bases between. CDR3 bases: TGTGCCAGCAGCTTTAACAGGGTCGACGGCTACACCTTC. Protein sequence: CASSFNRVDGYTF.

This chain uses TRBV5-1 with TRBJ2-5, with 7 bases fitting TRBD2. Germline CDR1 and CDR2: SGHRS and YFSETQ. V was clipped by 4 bases and J by 4 bases; unmatched bases: 4. The CDR3 loop spans 13 amino acids. The CDR3 DNA follows: TGCGCCAGCAGCGCTCGCGGGGGAGAGACCCAGTACTTC. Amino acids: CASSARGGETQYF.

The gene calls are TRBV19 and TRBJ2-7; no definite D call. Looked up from germline, CDR1 is LNHDA and CDR2 is SQIVND (reference sequence). With 6 bases removed from V and 1 base from J, the gap between germline ends came to 16 bases. This CDR3 comprises 15 residues. As DNA, the CDR3 is TGTGCCAGTAGCTCCCGGGCGAGCCCTTCCTACGAGCAGTACTTC. Translation: CASSSRASPSYEQYF.

The rearrangement joins TRBV5-1 to TRBJ1-2; D remains unclear. Germline V gives CDR1 SGHRS, CDR2 YFSETQ. CDR3 length: 15 residues. The germline V and J ends were trimmed by 5 bases and 2 bases, with 16 bases remaining between them. CDR3 sequence reads: CASRPMAAGNYGYTF. CDR3 nucleotide sequence: TGCGCCAGCAGGCCCATGGCGGCGGGAAACTATGGCTACACCTTC.

This chain uses TRBV2 with TRBJ2-3; 8 bases align to TRBD2. Germline V CDR1 and CDR2: SNHLY, FYNNEI. V was clipped by 2 bases and J by 13 bases; unmatched bases: 8. The CDR3 totals 13 residues. The CDR3 reads CASSEISGTPEYF. As DNA, the CDR3 is TGTGCCAGCAGTGAAATTAGCGGGACGCCGGAGTATTTT.

The CDR3 here is CASSQGVVHGYTF. The CDR3 coding sequence is TGTGCCAGCAGCCAAGGGGTGGTGCATGGCTACACCTTC. The chain uses TRBV14 and TRBJ1-2; D not resolved. This CDR3 is 13 amino acids long. The germline V gene encodes CDR1 SGHDN and CDR2 FVKESK. Trimming removed 1 base at V and 6 bases at J, with 9 bases between.

The chain recombines TRBV28 with TRBJ1-2; D is unclear. Germline CDR1 and CDR2: MDHEN and SYDVKM. The CDR3 has 13 residues. Between the trimmed V and J ends, which lost 8 bases and 4 bases, there was a span of 14 bases. The CDR3 DNA sequence: TGTGCCAGCTTGACGGACCGCTTCTATGGCTACACCTTC. Translation gives CASLTDRFYGYTF.

This chain uses TRBV5-6 with TRBJ2-3; no reliable D call. Deletions cut 4 bases from V and 1 base from J, with 7 bases between. Germline V gene lookup returns CDR1 SGHDT and CDR2 YYEEEE. This CDR3 spans 13 amino acids. In nucleotides, the CDR3 is TGTGCCAGCAGCGCCGTCCGCACAGATACGCAGTATTTT. Its protein product is CASSAVRTDTQYF. Filled out from reference TRBV5-6 and TRBJ2-3, the complete variable domain reads DAGVTQSPTHLIKTRGQQVTLRCSPKSGHDTVSWYQQALGQGPQFIFQYYEEEERQRGNFPDRFSGHQFPNYSSELNVNALLLGDSALYLCASSAVRTDTQYFGPGTRLTVL.

CDR3 DNA sequence: TGCAGCGTTGGAAAGGGGAACACCGGGGAGCTGTTTTTT. Its protein is CSVGKGNTGELFF. The chain uses TRBV29-1 and TRBJ2-2; D ambiguous. CDR3 size: 13 residues. Germline lookup yields CDR1 SQVTM and CDR2 ANQGSEA. V lost 4 bases and J 1 base, leaving 7 bases between the germline ends.

The chain has TRBV7-9 and TRBJ2-3; D gene ambiguous. V lost 2 bases and J 6 bases, leaving 12 bases between the germline ends. CDR1 and CDR2 from the germline V gene are SEHNR and FQNEAQ (reference sequence). The CDR3 has 14 amino acids. Written as DNA, the CDR3 is TGTGCCAGCAGCTTACCCCCAAGTCTGGATACGCAGTATTTT. It yields the protein CASSLPPSLDTQYF.

The chain recombines TRBV9 with TRBJ2-5, with D hard to call. This CDR3 is 13 amino acids long. Germline V gene data show CDR1 as SGDLS and CDR2 as YYNGEE. The ends were cut back, 3 bases at V and 0 bases at J, with 6 bases in the middle. Here the CDR3 reads CASSGAYQETQYF. DNA for the CDR3: TGTGCCAGCAGCGGGGCGTACCAAGAGACCCAGTACTTC.